This T cell receptor (beta chain) was identified in a study of cytomegalovirus exposure and HLA in healthy donors (dated 2017 in TCRdb). Turning to the overall study: An earlier analysis of 587 of the donors reported approximately 280 Gb of sequence data and approximately 120 million unique TCR beta sequences obtained from some 200 million T cells. The genetic ancestry cluster associated with self-reported Caucasian donors included around four fifths of the roughly 380 genotyped donors. A later analysis re-analyzed previously published TCR beta repertoires from 660 or so donors and added high-resolution HLA genotyping to study TCR occurrence patterns. Along with the roughly 710-subject first cohort, a separate validation cohort of over a hundred different subjects was used. Across 398 genotyped donors of the cohort, an average of about 250,000 unique TCR beta nucleotide sequences per donor were sequenced, and around 20% of those sequences were non-productive. To predict cytomegalovirus infection status, the study combined high-throughput TCR immunosequencing, statistical association of individual TCRs with disease status, and machine learning. All discovery cohort repertoires had been generated on a single sequencing platform. Roughly 300 gigabases of sequencing data and roughly 80 million unique TCR sequences made up an early release that covered nearly 650 HLA-typed donors. Alongside the repertoire data, information on donor age, sex, ethnicity and CMV serostatus was compiled. Typing coverage varied by locus: roughly 629-630 donors for A, B, C, DRB1 and DQB1; roughly 500 for DQA1; nearly 610 for DPA1; 450 to 480 for DPB1. In an earlier analysis of about 590 of the donors, high-throughput TCR beta sequencing was used to judge whether each TCR beta V gene segment behaved as functional or pseudogenic. Class I and class II HLA loci were covered by the typing at four-digit resolution. Genome-wide SNP genotypes for about 65% of the 666 donors were used in a later genetic analysis, which treated that subset as a discovery cohort. The study used immunosequencing to profile the T cell repertoires of about 670 subjects and linked those repertoires to cytomegalovirus serostatus. Rather than drawing on any new phenotypic data, the later analysis identified candidate immune exposures from TCR beta sequences and the way those sequences occurred across donors. Because of strong linkage in the cohort, five DR-DQ haplotypes were treated as single units for association and clustering. The study aimed to test whether signatures of past pathogen exposure could be identified by cataloging public T cell receptors. What the study reported, not specific to this receptor: Because HLA typing was missing for some donors at each locus, association tests included only the typed subset. Three of the identified cytomegalovirus-associated TCR beta chains were confirmed in vitro to be specific for cytomegalovirus antigens. Most CMV-associated TCR beta chains appeared to be HLA-restricted in a later analysis, and the HLA associations seemed to be driven largely by CMV exposure. The earlier analysis of 587 of the donors excluded roughly 17 rarely observed V segments, including chromosome 9 orphons, because counts were too low. The study gave a list of 150 to 200 TCR beta chains associated with cytomegalovirus. The presence/absence analyses assumed that sequencing depth was roughly uniform across donors, and that assumption may not be true. V-gene and J-gene trimming of TCR beta chains was associated with a missense DCLRE1C variant in a later genetic analysis, and the association was replicated in an independent cohort. At a false discovery rate of 0.05, a later analysis linked 15,000 to 20,000 TCR beta sequences to specific HLA alleles. According to the authors, the approach could potentially be generalized to other disease states and immunological phenotypes. In both the original and validation cohorts, the classifier was reported to diagnose cytomegalovirus status with high specificity and sensitivity. Several of the top co-occurrence clusters appeared to be linked to parvovirus B19, influenza, CMV and Epstein-Barr virus, according to a later analysis. A cluster of highly shared sequence variants was judged likely to represent a technical artifact of the sequencing pipeline. The cohort was sequenced for TCR beta chains only, and without alpha or paired-chain data the features that could be detected were limited. A later analysis found that TCR association rates varied across HLA loci, with DRB1 alleles showing the most associated TCRs and HLA-C alleles the fewest. When HLA alleles, especially DR and DQ, strongly co-occurred, attributing TCR associations to individual alleles was difficult. According to a later genetic analysis, donors in an Asian-associated ancestry cluster had fewer N-insertions in productive TCRs than the approximately 700-donor mean. While some public TCRs were present in many individuals, most TCR sequences turned up only very rarely across donors. The 87-base-pair reads could not distinguish some IMGT-functional V segments, including TRBV6-2 and TRBV6-3, so those segments were excluded. An earlier analysis of 450 to 750 of the donors showed that most TCR beta V segments appeared in productive rearrangements either about 90% or about 30% of the time, which broadly matched IMGT annotations. Immune exposure information for the cohort was limited to CMV serostatus. A further reported finding was that TCR beta sequences accurately predicted the HLA-A and HLA-B alleles for most subjects in the first cohort. Linkage disequilibrium might explain the correlated functional status among segregating V segments, but an unknown experimental factor could not be excluded. In a later analysis, HLA-associated TCR beta chains showed more clonal expansion and lower generation probabilities than non-associated chains that were equally common.

The CDR3 goes from the cysteine to the phenylalanine over 15 residues. Just CDR3 DNA is preserved here, 45 bases in frame from base 1. Trimming takes 2 bases off V and 2 bases off J; junction bases not matched to a gene: 3. CDR1 and CDR2 are read off the germline V gene (reference sequence) as LNHDA and SQIVND. In total, approximately 700 healthy bone marrow donors made up the cohort. Cohort members were all nominally healthy when sampled, although unrecorded immune exposures were likely present. The donor was CMV seropositive and belonged to the group of about 290 seropositive cohort members. A peripheral blood sample was provided by each donor, and peripheral blood mononuclear cells were used for TCR beta sequencing. The Qiagen DNeasy Blood Extraction Kit was used to extract genomic DNA from the blood cell samples. Receptors were amplified or captured by the immunoSEQ multiplex PCR assay. For the multiplex PCR, a mixture combining 60 forward primers for TCR Vbeta segments and 13 reverse primers for TCR Jbeta segments was used. The CDR3 region of rearranged TCR beta genes was amplified from genomic DNA with a multiplex PCR assay. On the Illumina HiSeq System, the amplified TCR beta libraries were sequenced as 87-base-pair reads. The paper's processing steps were these. A later analysis counted tens of millions of unique TCR beta chains across the 500 to 850 repertoires, and roughly 11 million of these chains were shared by at least two donors. Raw reads were error-corrected and collapsed into unique sequences with a nearest-neighbor algorithm that merged closely related sequences to remove PCR and sequencing errors. CDR3 sequences were aligned to IMGT reference sequences to assign V, D and J gene segments. For a sequence to be retained, at least a six-nucleotide match to both a V gene segment and a J gene segment was required. Rearrangements were classified as productive when the CDR3 lacked stop codons and remained in frame with V and J, and all other rearrangements were classified as non-productive. Following IMGT convention, CDR3 was defined as the stretch from the second conserved V-encoded cysteine to the conserved J-encoded phenylalanine. In an earlier analysis of some 550 of the donors, sequences lacking an unambiguous match to a single V gene segment were excluded. An earlier analysis of almost 600 of the donors classified V segments as functional when productive rearrangements were above 56.7% and as segregating when the standard deviation between donors was above 5%. A statistical classification framework was built for diagnosing cytomegalovirus status from the catalog of TCR beta chain sequences. V and J gene assignment, in a later analysis, came from comparing TCR nucleotide sequences with IMGT/GENE-DB human TR gene sequences. The TCRdist pipeline was used in a later analysis to assign CDR3 sequences and most-parsimonious VDJ recombination scenarios. A later analysis defined each TCR beta chain by its CDR3 amino acid sequence plus V-gene family, and excluded reads lacking a unique V-gene family. A later analysis removed several hundred highly shared, low-generation-probability nucleotide sequences to deal with suspected cross-contamination and a sequencing artifact. In a later analysis, a clonal expansion index for each public chain was calculated from normalized within-repertoire ranks of inferred template counts. A later analysis computed generation probabilities with a VDJ recombination model fitted to out-of-frame rearrangements, and checked the results against IGoR. In a later analysis, TCR-TCR, TCR-HLA and TCR-CMV co-occurrence was scored with hypergeometric tests, and a repertoire-size bias correction was applied to TCR pairs. To estimate false discovery rates, a later analysis permuted the HLA or CMV assignments 20 times. In a later analysis, co-occurring TCRs were grouped using DBSCAN, and TCRdist sequence similarity was added for clustering within HLA-allele-positive subsets. Co-occurrence clustering excluded repertoires with fewer than 30,000 or more than 120,000 public chains, plus five with anomalous nucleotide sharing. In its TCRdb copy, this immuneACCESS table keeps in-frame sequences only and misses some clones. Where compared with another copy, unresolved V genes explain less than half of these, and the others have no known cause. V, J and clone size derive from that table, while D and trimming were established from the DNA sequence. Across this sample there are approximately 120,000 clones, with about 80% seen only once. About 7.7% of the sample rests with the top ten.

Details on this clone: There is no known antigen for this receptor. No much larger clone is present one base from it, and per-base qualities are unavailable.

What was sequenced was PBMCs. Recombination joined TRBV19 with TRBJ1-5, and 7 junctional nucleotides match TRBD1. This TCR was recovered from a woman between 50 and 59 years old in good health and CMV-seropositive. The CDR3 reads CASSIRGLGNQPQHF. The DNA sequence reads TGTGCCAGTAGTATAAGGGGGCTGGGCAATCAGCCCCAGCATTTT.